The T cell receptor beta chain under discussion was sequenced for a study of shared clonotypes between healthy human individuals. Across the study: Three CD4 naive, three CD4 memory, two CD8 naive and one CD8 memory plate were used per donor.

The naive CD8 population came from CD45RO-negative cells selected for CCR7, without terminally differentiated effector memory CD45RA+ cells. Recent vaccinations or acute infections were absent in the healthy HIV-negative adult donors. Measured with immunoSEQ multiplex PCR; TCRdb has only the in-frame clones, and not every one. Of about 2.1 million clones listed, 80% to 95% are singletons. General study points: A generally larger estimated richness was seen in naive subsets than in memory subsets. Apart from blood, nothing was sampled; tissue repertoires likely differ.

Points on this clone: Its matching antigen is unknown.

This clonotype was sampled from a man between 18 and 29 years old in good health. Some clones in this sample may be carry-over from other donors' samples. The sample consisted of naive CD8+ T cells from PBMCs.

The CDR3 here is CASSQRTGRADTQYF. The DNA for the CDR3 is TGTGCCAGCAGCCAACGGACAGGGAGGGCAGATACGCAGTATTTT. The rearrangement links TRBV4-2 to TRBJ2-3; a possible D gene is TRBD1 (8 bases). Germline V gives CDR1 LGHNA, CDR2 YNFKEQ. CDR3 size: 15 residues. V lost 2 bases and J 4 bases, leaving 13 bases between the germline ends.